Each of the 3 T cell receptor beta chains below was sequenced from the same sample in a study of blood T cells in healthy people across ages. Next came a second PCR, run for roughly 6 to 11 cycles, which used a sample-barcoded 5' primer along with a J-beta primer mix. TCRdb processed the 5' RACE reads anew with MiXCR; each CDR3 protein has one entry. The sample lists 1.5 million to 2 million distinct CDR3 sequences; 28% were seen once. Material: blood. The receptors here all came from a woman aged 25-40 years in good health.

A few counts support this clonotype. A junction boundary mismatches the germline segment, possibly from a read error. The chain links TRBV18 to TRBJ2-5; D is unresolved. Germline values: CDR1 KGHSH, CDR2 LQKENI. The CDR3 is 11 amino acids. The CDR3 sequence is CTSSPRETQYF. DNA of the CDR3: TGTACCAGCTCACCACGAGAGACCCAGTACTTC. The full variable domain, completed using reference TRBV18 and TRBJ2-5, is NAGVMQNPRHLVRRRGQEARLRCSPMKGHSHVYWYRQLPEEGLKFMVYLQKENIIDESGMPKERFSAEFPKEGPSILRIQQVVRGDSAAYFCTSSPRETQYFGPGTRLLVL.

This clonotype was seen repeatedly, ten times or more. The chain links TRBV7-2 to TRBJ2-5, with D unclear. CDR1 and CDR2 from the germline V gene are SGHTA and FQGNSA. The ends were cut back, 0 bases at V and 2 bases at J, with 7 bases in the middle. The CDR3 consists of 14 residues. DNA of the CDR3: TGTGCCAGCAGCTTAGCGGCAGCTCAAGAGACCCAGTACTTC. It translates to CASSLAAAQETQYF.

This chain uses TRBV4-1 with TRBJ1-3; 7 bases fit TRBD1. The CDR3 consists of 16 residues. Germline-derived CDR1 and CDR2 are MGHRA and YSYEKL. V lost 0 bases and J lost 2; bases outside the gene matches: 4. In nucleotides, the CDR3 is TGCGCCAGCAGCCAAGAGGAACAGGGGCCTGGAAACACCATATATTTT. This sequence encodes CASSQEEQGPGNTIYF.